The T cell receptor (beta chain) under discussion was sequenced for a study of monozygotic twins with inflammatory bowel disease. About this clonotype itself: Antigen specificity is unknown.

The blood volume drawn from each donor was around 2.5 ml. Findings and limits, study-wide: Patients received differing immunosuppressive treatments, which may have added variability to their repertoires. Among T cells, the various subtypes were not distinguishable.

With the 5' RACE reads reprocessed, TCRdb shows one record per CDR3 protein and no DNA. The listing contains about 150,000 distinct CDR3 sequences. The origin of this receptor is a human donor with ulcerative colitis or Crohn's disease, or a healthy co-twin of an affected twin (not recorded which). Sequenced material: blood.

The CDR3 is CASSFNRAYEQYF. This chain uses TRBV27 with TRBJ2-7; the D call from TCRdb, TRBD1, cannot be confirmed without DNA. The CDR3 runs to 13 residues. CDR1 and CDR2 from the germline V gene are MNHEY and SMNVEV (reference sequence).